A single T cell receptor (beta chain) is shown here with its context. Looked up from germline, CDR1 is MNHEY and CDR2 is SVGAGI. V dropped 7 bases and J dropped 2; count of bases not matched to a gene: 4. CDR3 length: 13 residues. The data are from a study of cytomegalovirus exposure and HLA in healthy donors. 13 Jbeta primers and 60 Vbeta primers were used for the PCR. The repertoire was sequenced with immunoSEQ multiplex PCR; TCRdb's copy has only in-frame clones and lacks some. The repertoire consists of under 130,000 clones, with approximately 82% occurring once and the leading ten covering 7.5% to 9%.

This clonotype was obtained from a man in his forties in good health and CMV-seropositive. The gene calls are TRBV6-5 and TRBJ2-5; TRBD1 agrees at 7 bases. Material for sequencing was PBMCs. The CDR3: CASKPTGQETQYF. The CDR3 DNA follows: TGTGCCAGCAAACCGACAGGGCAAGAGACCCAGTACTTC.